In its sample, the clone carrying this T cell receptor beta chain ranks as medium-sized. Its antigen is not identified. TCRdb re-analyzed the PCR reads using MiXCR. The sample shows about 14,000 clones, around a third of them seen only once. This sample stems from a study of metastatic and nonmetastatic thyroid tumors. Background on the study: Both malignant and benign thyroid patients supplied peripheral blood and tumor or nodule tissue samples, across which the repertoires of these patients were then compared.

Study-wide results and caveats: Reports indicated that malignant thyroid tumors showed significantly higher TCR beta diversity than benign nodules did, in blood and tumor.

Trimming shortened V by 7 bases and J by 5 bases, and 11 bases separated the two germline ends. Germline loops: CDR1 LNHDA, CDR2 SQIVND (reference sequence). The CDR3 length is 12 residues. All patients were untreated before thyroid surgery. This chain connects TRBV19 to TRBJ1-2; no firm D call. Material for sequencing was tumor tissue. This receptor was taken from a female donor with papillary thyroid cancer or a benign thyroid nodule (not recorded which). Some clones in this sample may be carry-over from other donors' samples. The CDR3 nucleotides are TGTGCCAGTAAGGACGGGAGGTATGGCTACACCTTC. It translates to CASKDGRYGYTF.